This T cell receptor (beta chain) came from a study of T cells after yellow fever vaccination (dated by TCRdb to between 2019 and 2020). Some background on the complete study: The SMART-Seq v4 Ultra Low Input RNA kit was used to prepare libraries from fractions with low cell numbers. Bulk TCR alpha and beta repertoires were sequenced longitudinally to track T-cell clones before and after primary and booster YFV17D yellow fever vaccination. Two healthy male donors, one aged 18 to 30 and one aged 30 to 39 years, made up the cohort. Blood samples were taken at several timepoints before and after primary and secondary immunization, and bulk PBMC replicates and cell subsets were isolated. Here is what the overall study found, with its caveats: Most clones expanded after primary vaccination were re-detected after the booster (around 96% of CD4 and approximately 85% of CD8), suggesting broad memory maintenance. FACS-sorted repertoires could contain abundant contaminating clonotypes from the bulk population, so computational filtering was required. A small share of clonotypes occurred in both CD4 and CD8 compartments, likely arising from convergent recombination. Only a couple of donors were included in the study, so the extent to which the findings can be generalized is limited. Compared with the primary T-cell response, the secondary T-cell response was weaker but faster, peaking on day 5 rather than day 15.

Worth noting for this clonotype: Its antigen target is currently unknown. The record has no base qualities; no much larger clone is one base away.

TCR cDNA was synthesized by 5'RACE template switching, which introduced a universal primer site and unique molecular identifiers. Priming for cDNA synthesis came from both the TCR alpha and TCR beta constant segments. Libraries were amplified in two PCR steps, with sample barcodes and sequencing adapters added in the second step. Sequencing of libraries was done on Illumina HiSeq 2500 (2x100 bp) or NovaSeq (2x150 bp). The study's processing was this. MIGEC handled demultiplexing of reads and collapsing into UMI consensus sequences, while MiXCR performed V(D)J alignment. Vaccine-responding clonotypes were identified with edgeR using replicate PBMC samples, with FDR below 0.01 and a log2 fold change above 5 up to day 15 being required. Each bulk clonotype was labeled CD4 or CD8 based on which sequenced repertoire, CD4 or CD8, contained the clonotype at higher abundance. The public sequencing data were trimmed at Q25 with fastp and processed into clonotypes with MiXCR by TCRdb, which kept only in-frame beta chains. A single entry per CDR3 protein holds the most common genes and DNA from its merged rows. Clone size and V and J calls follow TCRdb, not the original study. Within this sample are a few hundred thousand distinct CDR3 sequences, with 6% to 7.5% of them counted one time only. The ten largest clones represent around 0.9% of the sample.

The cysteine opens and the phenylalanine closes a CDR3 of 18 amino acids. The retained sequence is limited to the CDR3, 54 bases, with the frame set at the first base. For this chain, trimming is 0 bases at the V end and 7 bases at the J end, and the number of junction bases without a gene match is 11. Taken from the germline V gene (reference sequence), the CDR1 and CDR2 loops are LGHDT and YNNKEL. Sample treatment or condition, as interpreted from the label and publication: live attenuated yellow fever vaccine strain. PBMCs were isolated from peripheral blood using a standard Ficoll-Paque protocol. CD4 and CD8 T-cell fractions were isolated with Dynabeads CD4 and CD8 positive selection kits. TriZol was used to extract RNA from bulk PBMCs, from CD4 and CD8 fractions, and from dextramer-positive and dextramer-negative fractions.

The chain links TRBV3-1 with TRBJ2-3; TRBD2 matches 12 bases in the middle. The source is a man younger than 45 who received the YFV17D yellow fever vaccine. The sequenced sample was CD4+ T cells sorted from PBMCs, obtained 15 days after the yellow fever booster vaccination. The DNA sequence follows: TGTGCCAGCAGCCAAGATTCTCCCACTAGCGGGAGGAATTATACGCAGTATTTT. Its protein product is CASSQDSPTSGRNYTQYF.